This T cell receptor (beta chain) comes out of a study of T-cell reconstitution after alpha-beta-depleted transplantation in children. Whole-study findings and limits: T-cell counts and diversity at one year post-transplant came mainly from newly produced T cells. The high TCRbeta diversity at day 60 in some patients came from surviving recipient T cells and thymic progenitors.

This clonotype was observed a few times. Its antigen is as yet unknown. It was with unique molecular identifiers that the TCRbeta library was prepared. TCRdb independently ran MiXCR on the PCR reads; one entry per CDR3 protein. The table has 750,000 to 950,000 distinct CDR3 sequences, less than 20% seen once. The length of the CDR3 is 17 residues. After removal of 5 bases from V and 4 bases from J, the junction contained 13 bases not matched to a gene. Per the germline V gene, CDR1 is MNHNS and CDR2 is SASEGT. The sequence came from a male patient aged 10 to 17 who had a stem cell transplant for acute lymphoblastic leukemia, so the T cells may come from the graft donor. The chain employs TRBV6-1 and TRBJ1-2; 10 nucleotides line up with TRBD1. Sequenced here: PBMCs, mostly from graft donor cells, sampled 360 days after TCRalphabeta/CD19-depleted stem cell transplant. CDR3 nucleotides: TGTGCCAGCAGTCGAACTAACCCGGGACAGGGGTCCTATGGCTACACCTTC. This encodes CASSRTNPGQGSYGYTF.